The 24 T cell receptor beta chains below were found in one sample sequenced in a study of CD8 T cells in ankylosing spondylitis. TCRdb re-analysed the 5' RACE reads in MiXCR, keeping a single row per CDR3 protein. The data contain under 550,000 distinct CDR3 sequences, 25% to 30% of them singletons. Study results and caveats: For ankylosing spondylitis blood, a TCR beta motif of fewer than 10 highly homologous variants appeared characteristic.

Antigens of these TCRs are unknown. Specimen: blood, either unsorted or a sorted T cell fraction (not recorded which). The receptors derive from a male donor with ankylosing spondylitis.

This clonotype was observed a few times. V gene TRBV4-1 combines with J gene TRBJ2-1, with a weak D call TRBD2 (6 bases). Trimming stripped 5 bases from V and 8 bases from J, with 19 bases between. CDR3 size: 15 residues. In germline, CDR1 is MGHRA, CDR2 YSYEKL. The CDR3 reads CASSYRDSSIDEQFF. The CDR3 DNA is TGCGCCAGCAGCTACCGGGACTCCAGCATCGATGAGCAGTTCTTC.

The chain has TRBV7-9 and TRBJ1-4; 9 nucleotides agree with TRBD1. The CDR3 sequence is 16 residues long. After removal of 5 bases from V and 8 bases from J, the junction contained 12 bases not matched to a gene. Germline V gene lookup returns CDR1 SEHNR and CDR2 FQNEAQ (reference sequence). CDR3 residues: CASSHDRGNVDEKLFF. CDR3 DNA sequence: TGTGCCAGCAGCCACGACAGGGGGAACGTTGACGAAAAACTGTTTTTT.

There are a few counts of this clonotype. V is TRBV10-3 and J is TRBJ2-2; possible D gene TRBD1, 6 bases. The CDR3 spans 17 residues. V was shortened by 0 bases and J by 5 bases, with 16 bases between the two germline ends. Germline V gene data show CDR1 as ENHRY and CDR2 as SYGVKD. The CDR3: CAISESGGRSPTGELFF. The CDR3 DNA is TGTGCCATCAGTGAGTCAGGGGGACGGTCCCCTACCGGGGAGCTGTTTTTT.

This clonotype was counted a few times. The gene calls are TRBV20-1 and TRBJ1-1; unclear D gene. The V end was cut by 3 bases, the J end by 3 bases, with 8 bases between. This CDR3 is 12 amino acids long. Germline V gene sequence: CDR1 DFQATT, CDR2 SNEGSKA (reference sequence). The CDR3 DNA follows: TGCAGTGCTAGGGGCAGGTACACTGAAGCTTTCTTT. It yields the protein CSARGRYTEAFF.

The sample holds a few counts of this clonotype. The rearrangement joins TRBV7-8 to TRBJ2-7; no definite D call. From germline, CDR1 is SGHVS and CDR2 FQNEAQ. The CDR3 is 15 amino acids. With 5 bases removed from V and 3 bases from J, the gap between germline ends came to 17 bases. CDR3 in amino acids: CASSPESSSVYEQYF. CDR3 DNA: TGTGCCAGCAGCCCCGAAAGCAGTTCAGTCTACGAGCAGTACTTC.

The genes are TRBV7-8 and TRBJ2-1; no clear D. The CDR3 is 14 amino acids. The V end lost 3 bases, the J end lost 0 bases, and 6 bases lay between the germline ends. Germline V CDR1 and CDR2: SGHVS, FQNEAQ. CDR3 in DNA: TGTGCCAGCAGCTTCTTGAGCTCCTACAATGAGCAGTTCTTC. Translation: CASSFLSSYNEQFF.

This clonotype came up a few times. The chain uses TRBV7-8 and TRBJ1-2; no clear D gene. V was shortened by 2 bases and J by 2 bases, with 15 bases between the two germline ends. The length of the CDR3 is 16 residues. Germline V gives CDR1 SGHVS, CDR2 FQNEAQ. CDR3 nucleotide sequence: TGTGCCAGCAGCTTAATTGGCGCCGGTAGGAACTATGGCTACACCTTC. Protein: CASSLIGAGRNYGYTF.

The rearrangement links TRBV20-1 to TRBJ1-5; 9 bases line up with TRBD1. Germline CDR1 DFQATT, CDR2 SNEGSKA (reference sequence). V dropped 6 bases and J dropped 7; count of bases not matched to a gene: 4. The CDR3 has 12 residues. The CDR3 region is CSATGGGQPQHF. The CDR3, as DNA: TGCAGTGCAACAGGGGGCGGGCAGCCCCAGCATTTT.

The V call is TRBV5-1, the J call TRBJ2-5; D is ambiguous. The V end was cut by 2 bases, the J end by 0 bases, with 8 bases between. The CDR3 length is 14 residues. Germline lookup yields CDR1 SGHRS and CDR2 YFSETQ. The DNA for the CDR3 is TGCGCCAGCAGCTTAGGAGCGTACCAAGAGACCCAGTACTTC. Encoded protein: CASSLGAYQETQYF.

In its sample, this clonotype was seen a few times. The chain combines TRBV29-1 with TRBJ2-1; D is unclear. Germline CDR1 reads SQVTM; CDR2 reads ANQGSEA. V dropped 6 bases and J dropped 12 bases, with 15 bases sitting between them. The CDR3 is made up of 11 amino acids. The CDR3 here is CSVLGGLVQFF. For the CDR3, the DNA is TGCAGCGTCCTGGGTGGTTTGGTGCAGTTCTTC.

The chain combines TRBV20-1 with TRBJ2-5; no clear D. The CDR3 runs to 10 residues. Trimming removed 7 bases from V and 4 bases from J, with 7 bases in between. Germline V gene data show CDR1 as DFQATT and CDR2 as SNEGSKA (reference sequence). In DNA form, the CDR3 reads TGCAGTGTCGACGGAGAGACCCAGTACTTC. This translates into CSVDGETQYF.

The V gene is TRBV28, the J gene TRBJ2-5; 8 nucleotides agree with TRBD1. The CDR3 extends over 16 amino acids. Losses at the gene ends were 2 bases for V and 4 bases for J; bases not matched to a gene: 9. From germline, CDR1 is MDHEN and CDR2 SYDVKM. CDR3 loop: CASSLNTGGFGETQYF. In DNA, the CDR3 is TGTGCCAGCAGTTTAAACACAGGGGGATTCGGAGAGACCCAGTACTTC.

This clonotype showed up just a few times. The chain has TRBV20-1 and TRBJ1-4; 10 positions match TRBD1. The CDR3 extends over 15 amino acids. CDR1 DFQATT and CDR2 SNEGSKA come from the germline V gene (reference sequence). J gave up 0 bases and V 5 bases, and 3 bases lay outside the gene matches. The DNA for the CDR3 is TGCAGTGCTCGGACAGGGGGGGCAACTAATGAAAAACTGTTTTTT. Translating it yields CSARTGGATNEKLFF.

The rearrangement uses TRBV5-1 and TRBJ2-3, with D perhaps matching TRBD1 (5 bases). CDR1 and CDR2 (germline): SGHRS, YFSETQ. V lost 4 bases, J lost 6 bases, and 27 bases lay in between. The length of the CDR3 is 18 residues. In DNA, the CDR3 is TGCGCCAGCAGCCCCGGCCCGCTGTCGGCAGGGAATAAGGATACGCAGTATTTT. It codes for CASSPGPLSAGNKDTQYF.

This clonotype was observed a few times. The J gene is TRBJ1-6, the V gene TRBV27, with 7 nucleotides matching TRBD1. V dropped 5 bases and J dropped 15; count of bases not matched to a gene: 10. Looked up from germline, CDR1 is MNHEY and CDR2 is SMNVEV (reference sequence). This CDR3 region has 13 residues. CDR3 coding DNA: TGTGCCAGCAGTCCGACCGACAGGGCGGTCCTCCACTTT. Translated, it gives CASSPTDRAVLHF.

This clonotype was found a few times. CDR3 sequence (DNA): TGTGCCAGCAGCTCTCAGCGCTACTGGACAGGGGGCAGGGAGACCCAGTACTTC. This gives the protein CASSSQRYWTGGRETQYF. The chain recombines TRBV7-7 with TRBJ2-5; 11 bases line up with TRBD1. This CDR3 region has 18 residues. V shed 4 bases, J shed 5 bases, and the junction held 15 bases outside the gene matches. The germline V gene encodes CDR1 SSHAT and CDR2 FNYEAQ (reference sequence).

The table lists this clonotype with a few counts. The chain combines TRBV5-1 with TRBJ2-1, with D perhaps TRBD1 (6 bases). In germline, CDR1 is SGHRS, CDR2 YFSETQ. The ends were cut back, 0 bases at V and 4 bases at J, with 11 bases in the middle. The CDR3 runs to 15 residues. CDR3 in amino acids: CASSLGSRGYNEQFF. The CDR3 DNA reads as TGCGCCAGCAGCTTGGGATCCAGGGGTTACAATGAGCAGTTCTTC. The full variable domain, its missing parts supplied by reference TRBV5-1 and TRBJ2-1, is KAGVTQTPRYLIKTRGQQVTLSCSPISGHRSVSWYQQTPGQGLQFLFEYFSETQRNKGNFPGRFSGRQFSNSRSEMNVSTLELGDSALYLCASSLGSRGYNEQFFGPGTRLTVL.

The sample holds a few counts of this clonotype. J is TRBJ2-5 and V is TRBV20-1; possible D gene TRBD2, 5 bases. Trimming removed 0 bases from V and 4 bases from J, with 18 bases in between. Germline V gene lookup returns CDR1 DFQATT and CDR2 SNEGSKA (reference sequence). CDR3 length: 16 residues. The CDR3 sequence is CSARDPLVGVAETQYF. CDR3 nucleotides: TGCAGTGCTAGAGATCCCTTGGTGGGAGTAGCAGAGACCCAGTACTTC.

This clonotype occurred a few times. For the CDR3, the DNA is TGCGCCAGCAGCCCTCCTCGGGAGCCCAGCACAGATACGCAGTATTTT. Protein sequence: CASSPPREPSTDTQYF. The J gene is TRBJ2-3, the V gene TRBV5-1; tentatively, D is TRBD2 (6 bases). V lost 4 bases and J lost 0, with 15 bases in between. CDR1 and CDR2 from the germline V gene are SGHRS and YFSETQ. The CDR3 extends over 16 amino acids.

The J gene is TRBJ2-5, the V gene TRBV11-2, with a weak D call TRBD1 (5 bases). The CDR3 has 15 amino acids. V shed 5 bases and J shed 3 bases, with 16 bases lying between them. Germline V gives CDR1 SGHAT, CDR2 FQNNGV. This chain's CDR3 is CASSNQGLLEETQYF. The DNA of the CDR3 is TGTGCCAGCAGCAATCAGGGTTTGTTGGAAGAGACCCAGTACTTC.

This clonotype was observed a handful of times. This sequence joins TRBV3-1 and TRBJ1-4; no reliable D call. CDR1 is LGHDT and CDR2 is YNNKEL in the germline V gene (reference sequence). V was clipped by 1 base and J by 5 bases, with 8 bases between them. The CDR3 covers 14 residues. The CDR3 region has the DNA TGTGCCAGCAGCCAAGGAGGAACGAATGAAAAACTGTTTTTT. It codes for CASSQGGTNEKLFF.

This clonotype was seen a few times. This sequence joins TRBV7-9 and TRBJ1-1; D not resolved. The CDR3 is 13 amino acids. V gave up 3 bases and J gave up 1 base, with 6 bases separating them. CDR1 and CDR2 (germline): SEHNR, FQNEAQ (reference sequence). CDR3 residues: CASSLQKNTEAFF. The CDR3 DNA follows: TGTGCCAGCAGCTTGCAGAAGAACACTGAAGCTTTCTTT.

This clonotype was counted at least ten times. This chain joins TRBV29-1 and TRBJ2-1, with 10 nucleotides matching TRBD2. J gave up 7 bases and V 4 bases, and 7 bases lay outside the gene matches. This CDR3 region has 14 residues. The germline V gene encodes CDR1 SQVTM and CDR2 ANQGSEA. CDR3 in amino acids: CSVGKAGGLNEQFF. CDR3 bases: TGCAGCGTTGGAAAAGCGGGAGGGCTGAATGAGCAGTTCTTC.

V usage is TRBV7-9 and J usage is TRBJ2-1, with D hard to call. The V end was cut by 8 bases, the J end by 8 bases, with 13 bases between. The CDR3 length is 12 residues. Germline V lookup: CDR1 SEHNR, CDR2 FQNEAQ (reference sequence). The CDR3 DNA sequence: TGTGCCAGCGGCTCCCGGTGGGATGAGCAGTTCTTC. Amino acid sequence: CASGSRWDEQFF.